A single T cell receptor (beta chain) is shown here with its context. What antigen it recognizes has not been identified. Base-call qualities are not available, and no considerably larger clone is one nucleotide away. Its CDR3 holds 14 amino acids, cysteine through phenylalanine. Only the CDR3 DNA is retained, 42 bases long and in frame from the first base. V loses 5 bases of germline sequence and J loses 5 bases, and the interval between the two ends is 15 bases. The germline V gene specifies SQVTM as CDR1 and ANQGSEA as CDR2. The source of the sample is a study of healthy donors' naive CD4 and CD8 T cells (dated by TCRdb to about 2015). Background on the whole study: Donor selection covered three age groups (20-25, 40-50 and 60-70 years) with more than 5 people in each, and the resulting cohort had a mean age of around 45 and was half female. The TCR alpha libraries followed the same workflow as the beta chain, except for a newly designed primer set that covered all functional IMGT alpha gene variants. The donors were HLA-typed by sequencing at HLA-A, -B, -C, -DRB1, -DQB1 and -DPB1, using the SBTexcellerator protocol, an ABI3130xl analyzer and SBTengine software. To examine how TCR variation is linked to lineage commitment, the study sequenced rearranged TCR alpha and beta chains from naive CD4+ and CD8+ T cells. Peripheral blood mononuclear cells were obtained from 15 to 20 unrelated, healthy individuals.

Cells with a CD4+CD8-CD45RO-CD45RA+ profile were isolated by FACS and defined as naive CD4+ T cells, and those with a CD8+CD4-CD45RA+CD27bright profile were defined as naive CD8+ T cells. Antibodies against CD4 (RPA-T4), CD8 (SK1), CD27 (O323), CD45RA (HI100) and CD45RO (UCHL1) were used for sorting. General conclusions and limits of the study: Taken together, V genes, J genes and CDR3 charge appeared to account for around 13% of the variance in CD4/CD8 propensity, mostly acting in an additive way. In both chains, CD4+ lineage was associated with a positively charged CDR3, and CD8+ lineage was associated with a negatively charged CDR3. Naive CD4+ and CD8+ cells reportedly showed biased usage of most V and J gene segments, and this bias was consistent across donors and independent of HLA genotype. Alpha and beta chains were sequenced in bulk and could not be paired, so combined chain effects were not evaluated. The study did not directly address whether homeostatic proliferation of naive T cells might have biased the repertoire.

Sequencing used a 454 GS FLX Titanium. A previously published linear amplification protocol was used to construct TCR libraries from roughly 550 ng of total RNA. The sequencing itself ran on the Roche/454 Genome Sequencer using Titanium chemistry. The study's processing was this. From a few of the healthy donors, a total of roughly 80,000 rearranged TCR alpha transcripts were sequenced. Duplicate transcripts were removed, and each unique TCR clonotype was defined by its CDR3 junction following IMGT nomenclature. CD4 versus CD8 status was modeled on V and J genes by logistic regression in R 2.13.0, with adjustment for donor effects and Bonferroni correction for multiple testing. Starting from the raw public reads, TCRdb applied fastp trimming at Q25, assembled clones with MiXCR and retained in-frame beta chains. Duplicate CDR3 protein sequences are folded into a single record with the most common DNA and genes. These V and J calls derive from TCRdb rather than the authors' analysis. The sample records 150,000 to 200,000 distinct CDR3 sequences, under 85% of which are singletons. The ten biggest clones cover roughly 2.4% of the sample.

Sequenced material: naive CD4+ and CD8+ T cells sorted from blood, pooled from several donors. Reading the label with the study, this specimen's cell subset or site is: FACS-sorted naive CD4+ (CD45RO-CD45RA+) and naive CD8+ (CD45RA+CD27bright) T cells. The chain is encoded by TRBV29-1 joined to TRBJ2-2; TRBD2 is perhaps the D gene, given 5 matching bases. The source is a pool of human donors in good health; the sample pools cells from several healthy donors. The DNA reads as follows: TGCAGCGTTCACAAGAGGGAAGCAACCGGGGAGCTGTTTTTT. Protein translation: CSVHKREATGELFF.